This T cell receptor beta chain originates from a study of shared T cell receptors in the human thymus. Per the germline V gene, CDR1 is MNHNY and CDR2 is SVGAGI (reference sequence). The V and J ends lost 2 bases and 1 base, in that order; junction bases with no gene match: 1. This CDR3 has 16 amino acids. Using immunoSEQ multiplex PCR, the repertoire was profiled, and TCRdb retains in-frame clones only, with some absent. The repertoire holds 450,000 to 650,000 clones, with 75% to 85% as singletons. The same sample was also used in a study of human thymus T cells. That source notes: Healthy Finnish infants undergoing corrective surgery for congenital heart defects provided the donor material. The thymus tissue came from resections taken during corrective heart surgery. Related research reported highly overlapping thymic repertoires among unrelated individuals.

The rearrangement uses TRBV6-6 and TRBJ2-2; 10 bases map to TRBD2. The TCR sequence derives from a boy less than two years old with a congenital heart defect. The material sequenced was thymocytes. CDR3 sequence reads: CASSYASGRNTGELFF. CDR3 coding DNA: TGTGCCAGCAGTTACGCTAGCGGGAGGAACACCGGGGAGCTGTTTTTT.